Below are 5 T cell receptor beta chains sequenced from a single sample in a study of graft-versus-host responses after intestinal transplantation. Stimulators, 200,000 irradiated and violet-dye-labeled cells, were plated with 200,000 CFSE-labeled responder cells. TCRdb's copy holds only in-frame clones and misses some; the assay was immunoSEQ multiplex PCR. This sample has roughly 21,000 clones, with around 41% found just once. The sample here was alloreactive CD8+ T cells from a mixed lymphocyte reaction culture, taken before intestinal transplant. Described subset: CFSE-low proliferating T cells sorted from roughly 6-day pre-transplant mixed lymphocyte reaction (GvH or HvG direction). The receptor source for this set is a human patient who received an intestinal transplant.

The chain is built from TRBV4-1 and TRBJ2-1; maybe TRBD2 (5 bases). In germline, CDR1 is MGHRA, CDR2 YSYEKL. The CDR3 runs 16 residues. V was pared by 1 base and J by 9 bases, with 19 bases between. The CDR3 nucleotides are TGCGCCAGCAGCCAAGTCCCCGATTACGAGGGCGGTGAGCAGTTCTTC. As protein: CASSQVPDYEGGEQFF.

This clone was counted only a few times. This rearrangement joins TRBV5-1 to TRBJ2-1, with D hard to call. Between the trimmed V and J ends, which lost 0 bases and 10 bases, there was a span of 8 bases. Germline V CDR1 and CDR2: SGHRS, YFSETQ. The CDR3 spans 12 residues. CDR3: CASSLAFLEQFF. The DNA of the CDR3 is TGCGCCAGCAGCTTGGCCTTCTTGGAGCAGTTCTTC.

The V and J genes are TRBV7-9 and TRBJ2-5, with TRBD2 as a possible D gene (5 bases). The CDR3 sequence is 16 residues long. V was trimmed by 5 bases and J by 2 bases, leaving 18 bases between them. Germline CDR1 is SEHNR and CDR2 is FQNEAQ (reference sequence). DNA of the CDR3: TGTGCCAGCAGCCTGGGGTTCGGGAACCTACAAGAGACCCAGTACTTC. It is translated as CASSLGFGNLQETQYF.

This clone turned up a few times. In DNA form, the CDR3 reads TGTGCCAGCTCAGGGGCTTACGAGCAGTACTTC. It specifies CASSGAYEQYF. The chain is built from TRBV6-1 and TRBJ2-7; weak D call: TRBD1 (6 bases). V was clipped by 8 bases and J by 4 bases, with 9 bases between them. CDR3 length equals 11 residues. Looked up from germline, CDR1 is MNHNS and CDR2 is SASEGT.

This clone was picked up a small number of times. This chain joins TRBV21-1 and TRBJ1-5; TRBD1, the table's D call, was not compared with the DNA. TRBV21-1 is given as a pseudogene. The CDR3 covers 19 residues. The CDR3 sequence: CASSKSGGQGANGNQPQHF. The CDR3 nucleotides are TGTGCCAGCAGCAAATCCGGGGGACAGGGGGCCAACGGCAATCAGCCCCAGCATTTT.